This T cell receptor (beta chain) was sequenced in a study of OX40 agonist ivuxolimab in advanced cancers. With regard to the full study: Ivuxolimab was an agonistic, fully human IgG2 monoclonal antibody directed against OX40 (CD134), a costimulatory receptor. The paper reports the monotherapy dose-escalation portion (N = 52 patients) of the phase I ivuxolimab trial. Peripheral TCRbeta sequencing aimed to test whether ivuxolimab altered TCR sequence diversity and caused clonal T-cell expansion. Of the 50 or so patients in dose escalation, around 20 had hepatocellular carcinoma, some 15 had melanoma, 9 had renal cell carcinoma and 9 had head and neck cancer. Three dose-escalation patients achieved partial responses, one with hepatocellular carcinoma and two with cutaneous melanoma. In the dose-escalation cohort, 82.7% of patients were male, and the mean age was roughly 60 years, with a range of roughly 20 to 79. Intravenous ivuxolimab was administered to patients every 2 weeks at six dose levels: 0.01, 0.1, 0.3, 1.5, 3 and 10 mg/kg. Prior anti-PD-1, anti-PD-L1 or anti-CTLA-4 therapy was permitted, and checkpoint inhibitors had been received by more than 35% of dose-escalation patients. Study-level results and caveats: In partial responders in the 0.1-3.0 mg/kg groups, normalized peripheral clonal expansion was found to be among the lowest, especially among CD8+ T cells. At doses from 0.1 to 3.0 mg/kg, clonal expansion was seen in both CD4+ and CD8+ blood T cells between baseline and week 6. Low levels of normalized T-cell clonal expansion were also seen in some patients who did not respond. After ivuxolimab, CD8+ T cells had more expanded clones than CD4+ T cells on average. Antigen specificity was not determined for the clonally expanded peripheral T cells.

Patients with autoimmune disease history or receiving systemic immunosuppression were excluded from the trial. Peripheral blood for TCR sequencing was collected from all dose cohorts at baseline, on cycle 4 day 1, and on cycle 7 day 1. Samples came from an open-label, multicenter, first-in-human phase I dose-escalation trial of ivuxolimab. Adults with locally advanced or metastatic melanoma, renal cell carcinoma, hepatocellular carcinoma or head and neck squamous cell carcinoma were enrolled in the trial. Before TCR sequencing, CD4+ T cells and CD8+ T cells from peripheral blood were sorted into separate populations. Genomic DNA was isolated from the sorted cells so that the TCRbeta CDR3 region could be sequenced. The immunoSEQ Assay was used for sequencing of TCRbeta CDR3 regions. The table was pulled from immuneACCESS by TCRdb, which kept in-frame rearrangements only. Such tables lose some clones; where checked, under half of the loss comes from unresolved V genes, and the rest has no known cause. Present in this sample are about 69,000 clones, approximately 90% of which were seen just once. The ten largest clonotypes hold less than 7.5% of the sample.

Details on this clone: It lacks a known antigen. No base quality values were provided; no much bigger clone lies one nucleotide off.

The sequence came from an adult with an advanced solid tumor such as melanoma, head and neck, liver or kidney cancer. Sequencing was performed on CD4+ or CD8+ T cells sorted from blood, taken in a trial of the OX40 agonist ivuxolimab.

The CDR3 here reads CASSLLGLAGGLGEQFF. At the DNA level, the sequence is TGTGCCAGCAGTTTATTGGGACTAGCGGGAGGGCTCGGTGAGCAGTTCTTC. The chain couples TRBV27 to TRBJ2-1; 16 bases in the junction line up with TRBD2. CDR3 length: 17 amino acids, cysteine to phenylalanine. Of the read, only the CDR3 DNA is kept; its 51 bases are in frame from base 1. From the germline V gene (reference sequence), CDR1 is MNHEY and CDR2 is SMNVEV. Ends trimmed: V by 1 base, J by 9 bases; bases unmatched to a gene: 6.